This T cell receptor (beta chain) was observed in a study of radiotherapy plus CTLA-4 blockade in lung cancer. Trimming shortened V by 4 bases and J by 0 bases, and 12 bases separated the two germline ends. This CDR3 spans 15 amino acids. Germline V lookup: CDR1 SQVTM, CDR2 ANQGSEA. Each patient with chemo-refractory metastatic non-small-cell lung cancer was treated with focal radiation plus CTLA-4 blockade using ipilimumab. For this clone: Its specificity is unknown.

Study-wide findings and caveats: Early clone dynamics of blood T cells, plus interferon-beta, reportedly predicted response best. In blood, TCR clones derived from the tumor expanded after radiotherapy plus ipilimumab.

The data were produced by immunoSEQ multiplex PCR, yet TCRdb's version contains in-frame clones alone and is incomplete. Of over 75,000 clones in the sample, under 85% were seen once. The sequence derives from a human donor with non-small cell lung cancer who had stable disease on radiotherapy plus ipilimumab. Specimen: peripheral blood, collected from a patient treated with radiotherapy plus ipilimumab. V gene TRBV29-1 combines with J gene TRBJ1-4; unclear D gene. CDR3 DNA: TGCAGCGTTGCCTCGGTAGGGACAACTAATGAAAAACTGTTTTTT. Its translation: CSVASVGTTNEKLFF.